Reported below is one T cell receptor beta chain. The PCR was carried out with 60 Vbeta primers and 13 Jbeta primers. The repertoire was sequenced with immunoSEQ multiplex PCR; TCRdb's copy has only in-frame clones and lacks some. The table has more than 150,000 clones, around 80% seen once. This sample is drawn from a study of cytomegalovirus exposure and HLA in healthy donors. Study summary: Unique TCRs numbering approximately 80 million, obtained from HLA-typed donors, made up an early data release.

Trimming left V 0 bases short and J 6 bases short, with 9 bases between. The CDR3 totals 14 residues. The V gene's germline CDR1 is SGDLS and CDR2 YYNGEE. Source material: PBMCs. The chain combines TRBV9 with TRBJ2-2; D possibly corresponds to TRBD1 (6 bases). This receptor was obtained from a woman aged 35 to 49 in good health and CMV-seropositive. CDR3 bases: TGTGCCAGCAGCGTAGAACCAGGGGCCGGGGAGCTGTTTTTT. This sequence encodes CASSVEPGAGELFF. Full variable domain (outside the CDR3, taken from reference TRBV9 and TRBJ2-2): DSGVTQTPKHLITATGQRVTLRCSPRSGDLSVYWYQQSLDQGLQFLIQYYNGEERAKGNILERFSAQQFPDLHSELNLSSLELGDSALYFCASSVEPGAGELFFGEGSRLTVL.